The 19 T cell receptor beta chains below all came from one sample that was sequenced in a study of T cells expressing NK-cell markers (dated by TCRdb to about 2020). The library was generated by 5' RACE. TCRdb shows the sequencer as Illumina HiSeq 2000. After reprocessing by TCRdb, each CDR3 protein sequence is one entry, and no DNA is given. The sample has approximately 440,000 distinct CDR3 sequences on record. The ten largest account for roughly 1.4% of the sample. Material: blood T cells: a sorted CD56 or NKG2C T cell subset, CD4+ or CD8+ T cells, or bulk PBMC T cells (not recorded which). Receptor source: a woman aged 45 to 65 in good health. Donor details come from another sample of the same person, matched by shared clones.

The V and J genes are TRBV6-5 and TRBJ1-1; as DNA is missing, the TRBD1 call by TCRdb cannot be tested. The CDR3 consists of 12 residues. Germline CDR1 reads MNHEY; CDR2 reads SVGAGI. CDR3 region: CASSRTPQEAFF.

This chain joins TRBV6-5 and TRBJ2-1; the TRBD1 assignment by TCRdb is unverifiable without DNA. CDR3 size: 16 residues. Germline V gene sequence: CDR1 MNHEY, CDR2 SVGAGI. CDR3 sequence: CASSSPGRSSYNEQFF.

The rearrangement joins TRBV5-1 to TRBJ2-1; TCRdb indicates TRBD1, and absent DNA this call remains unverified. Germline V gene sequence: CDR1 SGHRS, CDR2 YFSETQ. The CDR3 runs to 14 residues. This CDR3 is CASSLGTLYNEQFF.

The rearrangement joins TRBV5-1 to TRBJ2-6; TCRdb outputs TRBD1, but without DNA this stays unchecked. The CDR3 spans 15 residues. CDR1 is SGHRS, CDR2 YFSETQ, per germline. The CDR3 loop is CASSSNRAGANVLTF.

V and J are TRBV29-1 and TRBJ1-1. The CDR3 covers 13 residues. Germline-derived CDR1 and CDR2 are SQVTM and ANQGSEA. The CDR3 spells CSVARVLNTEAFF.

This chain links TRBV10-1 with TRBJ2-2; TCRdb returns TRBD2, unconfirmable since there is no DNA. This CDR3 spans 14 amino acids. Per the germline V gene, CDR1 is WNHNN and CDR2 is SYGVQD (reference sequence). CDR3 in amino acids: CASSRGLAVGELFF.

The V gene is TRBV11-2, the J gene TRBJ2-1; no DNA is available, so the TRBD2 call from TCRdb remains unchecked. Per germline, CDR1 SGHAT and CDR2 FQNNGV. The CDR3 consists of 13 residues. This CDR3 is CASSSGPLNEQFF. Based on the CDR3 plus reference TRBV11-2 and TRBJ2-1, the full variable domain is EAGVAQSPRYKIIEKRQSVAFWCNPISGHATLYWYQQILGQGPKLLIQFQNNGVVDDSQLPKDRFSAERLKGVDSTLKIQPAKLEDSAVYLCASSSGPLNEQFFGPGTRLTVL.

The V call is TRBV7-9, the J call TRBJ1-4. The length of the CDR3 is 14 residues. Germline loops: CDR1 SEHNR, CDR2 FQNEAQ (reference sequence). The CDR3 sequence: CASSFRTEYEKLFF. Drawing the rest from reference TRBV7-9 and TRBJ1-4, the complete variable domain is DTGVSQNPRHKITKRGQNVTFRCDPISEHNRLYWYRQTLGQGPEFLTYFQNEAQLEKSRLLSDRFSAERPKGSFSTLEIQRTEQGDSAMYLCASSFRTEYEKLFFGSGTQLSVL.

The chain employs TRBV9 and TRBJ2-7; TCRdb proposes TRBD1, but this gene call is untestable without DNA. Germline loops: CDR1 SGDLS, CDR2 YYNGEE. The CDR3 loop spans 12 amino acids. The CDR3 reads CASSGDSYEQYF.

The rearrangement joins TRBV15 to TRBJ2-1; TCRdb gives TRBD2 as the D gene, but with no DNA this cannot be confirmed. Germline CDR1 reads LNHNV; CDR2 reads YYDKDF (reference sequence). The CDR3 has 14 amino acids. The CDR3 reads CATSSLAGSNEQFF.

V usage is TRBV25-1 and J usage is TRBJ1-2; TCRdb's D gene call, TRBD1, goes unchecked for lack of DNA. The germline V gene has CDR1 MGHDK and CDR2 SYGVNS. CDR3 length equals 13 residues. CDR3 sequence reads: CASSEGRGYGYTF.

The chain employs TRBV13 and TRBJ2-7. This CDR3 comprises 16 residues. Germline lookup yields CDR1 PRHDT and CDR2 FYEKMQ (reference sequence). The CDR3 sequence is CASSLRLAGASHEQYF.

J is TRBJ2-7 and V is TRBV12-5; as DNA is missing, the TRBD2 call by TCRdb cannot be tested. The CDR3 loop spans 16 amino acids. Per germline, CDR1 LGHNT and CDR2 FRNRAP. The CDR3 loop reads CASGSPPGHNSYEQYF.

The V call is TRBV20-1, the J call TRBJ1-6. The CDR3 covers 15 residues. Germline V lookup: CDR1 DFQATT, CDR2 SNEGSKA (reference sequence). CDR3 region: CSAREKRQKNSPLHF.

The gene calls are TRBV3-1 and TRBJ2-1; TCRdb proposes TRBD2, but this gene call is untestable without DNA. The CDR3 sequence is 14 residues long. Germline assignment: CDR1 LGHDT and CDR2 YNNKEL (reference sequence). The CDR3 sequence is CASSRSGRHNEQFF.

The CDR3 protein is CAISESGDLLKMGAFF. This chain connects TRBV10-3 to TRBJ1-1. Germline lookup yields CDR1 ENHRY and CDR2 SYGVKD. CDR3 size: 16 residues.

V gene TRBV6-2 or TRBV6-3 combines with J gene TRBJ2-1; TCRdb's D call of TRBD2 is untestable without DNA. CDR3 length: 17 amino acids. Germline loops: CDR1 MNHEY, CDR2 SVGEGT. CDR3: CASSRLTSGRVVDEQFF.

The chain uses TRBV24-1 and TRBJ1-2. Germline V lookup: CDR1 KGHDR, CDR2 SFDVKD. The CDR3 extends over 14 amino acids. The CDR3 protein is CATSDPRSGYGYTF.

The chain couples TRBV6-2 or TRBV6-3 to TRBJ2-1. The CDR3 is 12 residues long. Germline lookup yields CDR1 MNHEY and CDR2 SVGEGT. The CDR3 region is CGSESSYNEQFF.